This T cell receptor beta chain was retrieved from a study of shared clonotypes between healthy human individuals (dated by TCRdb to 2018 to 2020). At the level of the whole study: The cohort included three men and a couple of women between 18 and 49 years of age. Per donor, three plates each were used for CD4 naive and CD4 memory, two for CD8 naive, and one for CD8 memory. To estimate repertoire size and how much clonotypes are shared between individuals, the study performed deep sequencing of blood TCR repertoires from about five healthy adults. To increase sequencing depth and limit assay-specific biases, different laboratories used diverse techniques to prepare libraries and sequence TCR repertoires. Leukapheresis yielded between about 0.9 and 8.9 billion PBMCs per donor.

TCR CDR3 regions were amplified from genomic DNA by multiplex PCR using the deep immunoSEQ assay. For each cell subset, the extracted genomic DNA was distributed evenly across all wells of several immunoSEQ 96-well plates, and each plate served as one replicate. Each replicate PCR for sorted subsets received about 220 ng genomic DNA, equal to about 30,000 T cell genomes. The purified libraries were quantified using a Qubit 3.0 fluorometer, sized with a Bioanalyzer 2100, and then quantified again using the KAPA Library Quantification kit. Each immunoSEQ 96-well plate was sequenced on its own single-read 150-cycle Illumina NextSeq 550 flow cell. The study's processing was this. Because the immunoSEQ output held only junctional sequences and lacked quality scores, the filtering could not match the filtering applied to full-length reads. Sequences were annotated with PyIR, a Python wrapper for IgBLAST v1.9, using IMGT germline references to assign V/J genes and CDR3. Any read was removed if the V/J assignment was weak (E-value above 1e-6), the CDR3 was missing, or the read contained stop codons, out-of-frame junctions, or ambiguous translated residues. V3J clonotypes were defined as sequences sharing an identical inferred V gene, J gene, and CDR3 amino acid sequence. Percentage overlap between repertoires was calculated by dividing the number of shared unique clonotypes by the size of the smaller repertoire. Richness of each repertoire was evaluated using RTK rarefaction, the Chao1 estimator, and Recon v2.1 estimates of unobserved clonotypes. OLGA was used to compute generation probabilities for all TCRbeta clonotypes that the gDNA method yielded from a few donors. Sourced from immuneACCESS, this table was stored by TCRdb with only in-frame sequences that have V and J called. A share of the clones is absent; for the studies checked, an unresolved V gene accounts for under half, and the remainder has no known explanation. V, J and clone size are those of that table, while D and trimming were read from the DNA. The sample includes over a million clones, with about 75% observed a single time. About 1.5% of the sample is held by the ten biggest clonotypes.

A note on this clone: The target of this receptor is not known. Base qualities are not at hand, and no much larger clone is one base apart.

On the study overall, not on this receptor specifically: Pairwise subsampling indicated that sequencing depth was expected to affect the degree of clonotype sharing among donors. Naive subsets generally had larger estimated clonotype richness than memory subsets. Because the study included only a small number of donors, the genetic and exposure-history diversity represented was limited. Sampling was limited to blood, and TCR repertoires in tissue likely differ from TCR repertoires in blood. Across a few donors, approximately 5% of naive CD4, 3% to 3.5% of naive CD8, around 2.5% of memory CD4, and approximately 0.4% of memory CD8 clonotypes were shared. Incomplete sequencing was indicated by rarefaction of sorted-subset datasets, despite the large sequencing depth. Compared with non-shared clonotypes, clonotypes shared by all four sorted-subset donors had higher generation probabilities.

Healthy HIV-negative adults with no recently reported acute infections or vaccinations were included as donors. Every donor was a Caucasian adult residing in Nashville, Tennessee, USA. Magnetic negative selection was used to enrich CD4+ T cells, after which naive cells were positively selected on CD45RA and the negative fraction became the memory subset. After blood collection by leukapheresis, PBMCs were isolated using Ficoll-Histopaque density gradient centrifugation and then cryopreserved in the vapor phase of liquid nitrogen. Analytical flow cytometry was used to check the purity and quantity of every magnetically sorted T cell population. Genomic DNA was isolated from each sorted fraction and quantified by UV absorbance on a Nanodrop 2000c. The material sequenced was memory CD4+ T cells sorted from blood. The cell subset or site label on this specimen signifies: CD45RA-negative fraction. This receptor was obtained from a man aged 18 to 30 in good health.

This receptor carries the CDR3 CATSRDRGRRTEAFF. Here is the DNA: TGTGCCACCAGCCGGGACAGGGGGCGACGCACTGAAGCTTTCTTT. The chain employs TRBV15 and TRBJ1-1; TRBD1 fits 12 bases in the junction. The CDR3 holds 15 amino acids from the cysteine to the phenylalanine. CDR3 DNA only is kept here, 45 bases in frame from base 1. Trimming leaves V shorter by 5 bases and J shorter by 4 bases, with the junction holding 5 bases beyond the gene matches. CDR1 LNHNV and CDR2 YYDKDF were looked up in the germline V gene (reference sequence).